Described below is a single TCR beta chain sequence and its context. The antigen is unknown. These data originate in a study of T cells in Graves' hyperthyroidism and ophthalmopathy. Whole-study results and caveats: Model predictions of ophthalmopathy came a median approximately seven months before onset.

CDR1 and CDR2 from the germline V gene are SGHAT and FQNNGV. This CDR3 has 15 amino acids. Trimming took 0 bases from V and 6 from J, leaving 9 bases between them. Amplified regions were TCR beta CDR3 sequences from RNA transcripts. A first-round RT-PCR of the TCR CDR3 used the HTBI primer set. Using its own MiXCR run on the multiplex PCR reads, TCRdb lists one record per CDR3 protein. The sample holds around 490,000 distinct CDR3 sequences, approximately 20% seen once. Sequences were obtained from blood. The sequence was collected from a man aged 40-55 years with Graves' ophthalmopathy. The chain uses TRBV11-2 and TRBJ1-6; D possibly corresponds to TRBD1 (6 bases). The CDR3 region has the DNA TGTGCCAGCAGCTTAGAGACAGGTGCTAATTCACCCCTCCACTTT. Amino acids: CASSLETGANSPLHF.